This entry lists 14 T cell receptor beta chains sequenced from one sample in a study of OX40 agonist ivuxolimab in advanced cancers. Sequencing was performed with immunoSEQ multiplex PCR; in TCRdb, only in-frame clones are kept and a portion is missing. The sample comprises tens of thousands of clones, roughly 80% of which are singletons, and 2.5% to 3% rests with the top ten. Sequenced material: CD4+ or CD8+ T cells sorted from blood, taken in a trial of the OX40 agonist ivuxolimab. The origin of the receptors is an adult with an advanced solid tumor such as melanoma, head and neck, liver or kidney cancer.

The DNA for the CDR3 is TGTGCCAGTAGTATAAGACTAGCAGACAATGAGCAGTTCTTC. Protein sequence: CASSIRLADNEQFF. V is TRBV19 and J is TRBJ2-1; 7 nucleotides line up with TRBD2. V lost 2 bases to trimming and J lost 5 bases; unmatched junction nucleotides: 3. This CDR3 has 14 residues. The germline V gene encodes CDR1 LNHDA and CDR2 SQIVND (reference sequence). The whole variable domain, filled in from reference TRBV19 and TRBJ2-1, reads DGGITQSPKYLFRKEGQNVTLSCEQNLNHDAMYWYRQDPGQGLRLIYYSQIVNDFQKGDIAEGYSVSREKKESFPLTVTSAQKNPTAFYLCASSIRLADNEQFFGPGTRLTVL.

The chain is built from TRBV19 and TRBJ1-1; D unclear. CDR3 length: 14 residues. Per the germline V gene, CDR1 is LNHDA and CDR2 is SQIVND (reference sequence). With 2 bases removed from V and 0 bases from J, the gap between germline ends came to 7 bases. The CDR3 DNA sequence: TGTGCCAGTAGTATAACGACCTTGAACACTGAAGCTTTCTTT. It yields the protein CASSITTLNTEAFF.

This clone was observed a single time. This chain connects TRBV7-2 to TRBJ1-2; D gene ambiguous. Trimming took off 5 bases at V and 5 bases at J, with 12 bases between the two ends. The germline V gene has CDR1 SGHTA and CDR2 FQGNSA. This CDR3 has 13 amino acids. The CDR3 DNA reads TGTGCCAGCAGCCTAACTGGCCCTTATGGCTACACCTTC. Translated: CASSLTGPYGYTF. Together with reference TRBV7-2 and TRBJ1-2, the CDR3 gives the full variable domain: GAGVSQSPSNKVTEKGKDVELRCDPISGHTALYWYRQSLGQGLEFLIYFQGNSAPDKSGLPSDRFSAERTGGSVSTLTIQRTQQEDSAVYLCASSLTGPYGYTFGSGTRLTVV.

The J gene is TRBJ2-2, the V gene TRBV7-3; D is possibly TRBD1 or TRBD2 (5 bases each). Looked up from germline, CDR1 is SGHTA and CDR2 is FQGTGA. Trimming removed 5 bases from V and 4 bases from J, with 17 bases in between. The CDR3 sequence is 16 residues long. The CDR3 bases are TGTGCCAGCAGCCTCTCCGGCGTGAGGGGCACCGGGGAGCTGTTTTTT. Protein: CASSLSGVRGTGELFF.

The gene calls are TRBV19 and TRBJ2-5, with 7 bases matching TRBD1. Germline values: CDR1 LNHDA, CDR2 SQIVND (reference sequence). Trimming cost V 3 bases and J 1 base; bases outside gene matches: 5. The CDR3 runs to 15 residues. The CDR3 DNA reads TGTGCCAGTAGTATTGGCCCAGGGGGCCAAGAGACCCAGTACTTC. Its protein is CASSIGPGGQETQYF. Looking up the rest from reference TRBV19 and TRBJ2-5 gives the full variable domain: DGGITQSPKYLFRKEGQNVTLSCEQNLNHDAMYWYRQDPGQGLRLIYYSQIVNDFQKGDIAEGYSVSREKKESFPLTVTSAQKNPTAFYLCASSIGPGGQETQYFGPGTRLLVL.

The V gene is TRBV4-2, the J gene TRBJ2-2, with no clear D. Germline V gene lookup returns CDR1 LGHNA and CDR2 YNFKEQ. The ends were cut back, 0 bases at V and 7 bases at J, with 6 bases in the middle. The CDR3 consists of 13 residues. CDR3 sequence reads: CASSQDFGGELFF. In DNA form, the CDR3 reads TGTGCCAGCAGCCAAGACTTCGGCGGGGAGCTGTTTTTT.

The rearrangement uses TRBV19 and TRBJ2-4; weak D call: TRBD2 (6 bases). Trimming took off 0 bases at V and 1 base at J, with 13 bases between the two ends. Per the germline V gene, CDR1 is LNHDA and CDR2 is SQIVND (reference sequence). CDR3 length equals 17 residues. The CDR3: CASSIDGGGTAKNIQYF. CDR3 DNA: TGTGCCAGTAGTATAGATGGTGGCGGGACGGCCAAAAACATTCAGTACTTC.

V and J are TRBV5-1 and TRBJ2-2; no clear D gene. V lost 1 base to trimming and J lost 4 bases, with 8 bases between them. The CDR3 is 14 amino acids. CDR1 SGHRS and CDR2 YFSETQ come from the germline V gene. The chain's CDR3 is CASSLLDATGELFF. In DNA form, the CDR3 reads TGCGCCAGCAGCTTGTTAGACGCCACCGGGGAGCTGTTTTTT.

The genes are TRBV7-7 and TRBJ1-4; tentative D call: TRBD1 (6 bases). CDR3 length: 16 residues. Germline CDR1 is SSHAT and CDR2 is FNYEAQ (reference sequence). V was clipped by 5 bases and J by 4 bases, with 17 bases between them. The chain's CDR3 is CASSPGGARGNEKLFF. The CDR3 coding sequence is TGTGCCAGCAGCCCGGGGGGGGCCAGGGGTAATGAAAAACTGTTTTTT.

V gene TRBV29-1 combines with J gene TRBJ1-2; D is ambiguous. The CDR3 runs 15 residues. The V end was cut by 3 bases, the J end by 2 bases, with 16 bases between. From germline, CDR1 is SQVTM and CDR2 ANQGSEA. The CDR3 bases are TGCAGCGTTGAGTCAAATTCTCCCCTCAACTATGGCTACACCTTC. Translating gives CSVESNSPLNYGYTF.

The chain uses TRBV10-3 and TRBJ1-2, with D perhaps matching TRBD1 (6 bases). Germline V lookup: CDR1 ENHRY, CDR2 SYGVKD. The length of the CDR3 is 15 residues. V lost 2 bases, J lost 4 bases, and 14 bases lay in between. The CDR3 coding sequence is TGTGCCATCAGTGAGCGGGAGGACAGCTCCTATGGCTACACCTTC. Protein: CAISEREDSSYGYTF.

V is TRBV27 and J is TRBJ1-1, with D tentatively TRBD1 (6 bases). V was cut by 3 bases and J by 5 bases, with 13 bases left in between. The length of the CDR3 is 14 residues. CDR1 MNHEY and CDR2 SMNVEV come from the germline V gene (reference sequence). The CDR3, as DNA: TGTGCCAGCAGTTTCGAGGGGGGGAGGACTGAAGCTTTCTTT. Translating gives CASSFEGGRTEAFF.

The genes are TRBV2 and TRBJ1-1, with 8 bases lining up with TRBD1. Germline V gene lookup returns CDR1 SNHLY and CDR2 FYNNEI. There are 16 residues in the CDR3. With 7 bases clipped from V and 3 bases from J, the junction kept 13 bases outside the gene matches. For the CDR3, the DNA is TGTGCCAGCATTAGGAGGACAGGGCGGGGGGACACTGAAGCTTTCTTT. Its translation is CASIRRTGRGDTEAFF.

V and J are TRBV7-9 and TRBJ2-3; D is ambiguous. V was trimmed by 5 bases and J by 0 bases, leaving 15 bases between them. The CDR3 is made up of 16 amino acids. CDR1 SEHNR and CDR2 FQNEAQ come from the germline V gene (reference sequence). The CDR3 protein is CASSPRTRFSTDTQYF. CDR3 coding DNA: TGTGCCAGCAGCCCAAGGACGAGATTCAGCACAGATACGCAGTATTTT.